These 2 T cell receptor beta chains came from one sample sequenced in a study of CD8+ T cells in alopecia areata. cDNA serving as the sequencing template came from extracted, reverse transcribed RNA. Clones were sequenced by immunoSEQ multiplex PCR, and TCRdb holds only the in-frame ones, with some missing. The repertoire consists of roughly 140,000 clones, with about three fifths occurring once and the leading ten covering roughly a third. Material: CD8+ T cells sorted from blood. These TCRs come from a human donor in good health.

The chain carries TRBV7-2 and TRBJ2-7, with 11 bases aligning to TRBD2. The CDR3 contains 15 residues. V was clipped by 5 bases and J by 5 bases; unmatched bases: 8. Germline V CDR1 and CDR2: SGHTA, FQGNSA. For the CDR3, the DNA is TGTGCCAGCAGCCTAACTAGCGGGAGTATCGACGAGCAGTACTTC. Translation gives CASSLTSGSIDEQYF.

The chain combines TRBV9 with TRBJ2-1, with no clear D. CDR1 and CDR2 from the germline V gene are SGDLS and YYNGEE. The length of the CDR3 is 15 residues. V was shortened by 0 bases and J by 2 bases, with 9 bases between the two germline ends. CDR3: CASSVEASAYNEQFF. Written as DNA, the CDR3 is TGTGCCAGCAGCGTAGAAGCATCCGCCTACAATGAGCAGTTCTTC.